These T cell receptor beta chains were read from a single sample in a study of vaccination and CD4 T cells after COVID-19. TCRdb recomputed calls from the PCR reads with MiXCR, one row per CDR3 protein. This sample yields under 20,000 distinct CDR3 sequences, of which 78% are seen a single time; about 15% belongs to the top ten. Their recognized antigens are unknown. The sample was CD4+ T cells from blood, cultured in vitro, taken after SARS-CoV-2 vaccination. The source is a human donor who received a COVID-19 vaccine. Each CDR3 is given with its conserved first and last residue. Fields, in order: J gene, clone size, D gene, V gene, CDR3 DNA, CDR3 protein. A D gene is named only where the DNA matches it firmly. Clone size is given for some rows only: seen once, a few or many times, or a class if the clone is expanded.

j_gene: TRBJ1-2
abundance: NA
d_gene: TRBD1
v_gene: TRBV2
CDR3nt: TGTGCCAGCAGATACTCAGGGGGCGCGGGGGGCTACACCTTC
CDR3aa: CASRYSGGAGGYTF

j_gene: TRBJ1-5
abundance: NA
d_gene: NA
v_gene: TRBV6-1
CDR3nt: TGTGCCAGCAGTCCCCGGACAGCGTCTAGCAATCAGCCCCAGCATTTT
CDR3aa: CASSPRTASSNQPQHF

j_gene: TRBJ1-1
abundance: once
d_gene: NA
v_gene: TRBV6-1
CDR3nt: TGTGCCAGCAGTGAATTGTCGCGGACGTGGGACACTGAAGCTTTCTTT
CDR3aa: CASSELSRTWDTEAFF

j_gene: TRBJ1-6
abundance: NA
d_gene: TRBD1
v_gene: TRBV7-2
CDR3nt: TGTGCCAGCAGCTTGACAGGGGGAATGAGTTCACCCCTCCACTTT
CDR3aa: CASSLTGGMSSPLHF

j_gene: TRBJ2-7
abundance: NA
d_gene: TRBD2
v_gene: TRBV28
CDR3nt: TGTGCCAGCAGTTTATTCGGGGGGGGGTCCTACGAGCAGTACTTC
CDR3aa: CASSLFGGGSYEQYF

j_gene: TRBJ2-7
abundance: NA
d_gene: TRBD1
v_gene: TRBV19
CDR3nt: TGTGCCAGCAATACAGGGGGCGCGGGGTACGAGCAGTACTTC
CDR3aa: CASNTGGAGYEQYF

j_gene: TRBJ2-7
abundance: NA
d_gene: TRBD1
v_gene: TRBV19
CDR3nt: TGTGCCAGTAGTATCGGACAGGGGAACTCATACGAGCAGTACTTC
CDR3aa: CASSIGQGNSYEQYF

j_gene: TRBJ1-1
abundance: NA
d_gene: NA
v_gene: TRBV7-9
CDR3nt: TGTGCCAGCAGCTGGACATGGATCCCGAACACTGAAGCTTTCTTT
CDR3aa: CASSWTWIPNTEAFF

j_gene: TRBJ1-3
abundance: NA
d_gene: TRBD1
v_gene: TRBV18
CDR3nt: TGTGCCAGCTCACGGGACAGCGAGTCTGGAAACACCATATATTTT
CDR3aa: CASSRDSESGNTIYF

j_gene: TRBJ1-5
abundance: NA
d_gene: NA
v_gene: TRBV19
CDR3nt: TGTGCCAGTAGTCTGTCTGGGGGCTACCAGCCCCAGCATTTT
CDR3aa: CASSLSGGYQPQHF

j_gene: TRBJ2-5
abundance: NA
d_gene: TRBD2
v_gene: TRBV19
CDR3nt: TGTGCCAGTGGGACTAGCGGGGGGCCTGAGGGGACCCAGTACTTC
CDR3aa: CASGTSGGPEGTQYF

j_gene: TRBJ2-2
abundance: NA
d_gene: TRBD2
v_gene: TRBV2
CDR3nt: TGTGCCAGCAGTGAGTCGTTAGCGGGGACTACCTCGAACACCGGGGAGCTGTTTTTT
CDR3aa: CASSESLAGTTSNTGELFF

j_gene: TRBJ1-2
abundance: NA
d_gene: NA
v_gene: TRBV21-1
CDR3nt: TGTGCCAGCAGCAAATCACCAGGGAACCACTATGGCTACACCTTC
CDR3aa: CASSKSPGNHYGYTF

j_gene: TRBJ1-2
abundance: few
d_gene: NA
v_gene: TRBV7-9
CDR3nt: TGTGCCAGCAGCTTAGCAGGGCGTTCTAACTATGGCTACACCTTC
CDR3aa: CASSLAGRSNYGYTF

j_gene: TRBJ1-6
abundance: few
d_gene: NA
v_gene: TRBV20-1
CDR3nt: TGCAGTGCTAGTCAGGGGCACAGCTCCTATAATTCACCCCTCCACTTT
CDR3aa: CSASQGHSSYNSPLHF

j_gene: TRBJ1-1
abundance: NA
d_gene: NA
v_gene: TRBV5-1
CDR3nt: TGCGCCAGCTACGTCCCGGGGAAGAACACTGAAGCTTTCTTT
CDR3aa: CASYVPGKNTEAFF

j_gene: TRBJ2-1
abundance: NA
d_gene: NA
v_gene: TRBV7-9
CDR3nt: TGTGCCAGCAGCTCACAGGGGACTTACAATGAGCAGTTCTTC
CDR3aa: CASSSQGTYNEQFF

j_gene: TRBJ1-5
abundance: few
d_gene: NA
v_gene: TRBV7-8
CDR3nt: TGTGCCAGCAGCTTAAGGCCGGGTAGCAATCAGCCCCAGCATTTT
CDR3aa: CASSLRPGSNQPQHF

j_gene: TRBJ1-6
abundance: NA
d_gene: TRBD1
v_gene: TRBV24-1
CDR3nt: TGTGCCAGCAGGCGGGACAGGGGAACCAATTCACCCCTCCACTTT
CDR3aa: CASRRDRGTNSPLHF

j_gene: TRBJ1-2
abundance: NA
d_gene: NA
v_gene: TRBV19
CDR3nt: TGTGCCAGTATTATGGGACCCGGGTCCTATGGCTACACCTTC
CDR3aa: CASIMGPGSYGYTF

j_gene: TRBJ2-1
abundance: once
d_gene: TRBD1
v_gene: TRBV7-9
CDR3nt: TGTGCCAGCAGCTTAGTGGACAGGGGGCCAAATGAGCAGTTCTTC
CDR3aa: CASSLVDRGPNEQFF

j_gene: TRBJ2-3
abundance: NA
d_gene: TRBD1
v_gene: TRBV6-1
CDR3nt: TGTGCCAGCAGTGAAAGGGGACAGGGGGCACATACGCAGTATTTT
CDR3aa: CASSERGQGAHTQYF

j_gene: TRBJ1-5
abundance: NA
d_gene: NA
v_gene: TRBV20-1
CDR3nt: TGCAGTGCTAGAGATTCCTCGGGAGGGGAGTATAGCAATCAGCCCCAGCATTTT
CDR3aa: CSARDSSGGEYSNQPQHF

j_gene: TRBJ2-2
abundance: NA
d_gene: TRBD2
v_gene: TRBV7-8
CDR3nt: TGTGCCAGCAGCTTAAGAGCTCAGGGGACTAGCGGTAACACCGGGGAGCTGTTTTTT
CDR3aa: CASSLRAQGTSGNTGELFF

j_gene: TRBJ2-2
abundance: NA
d_gene: TRBD2
v_gene: TRBV12-3/TRBV12-4
CDR3nt: TGTGCCAGCAGGACTAGCGGGTCCACCGGGGGGCTGTTTTTT
CDR3aa: CASRTSGSTGGLFF

j_gene: TRBJ2-4
abundance: NA
d_gene: TRBD1
v_gene: TRBV6-2/TRBV6-3
CDR3nt: TGTGCCAGCAGATCACCGGGACAGCTTCGAAACATTCAGTACTTC
CDR3aa: CASRSPGQLRNIQYF

j_gene: TRBJ2-5
abundance: NA
d_gene: NA
v_gene: TRBV20-1
CDR3nt: TGCAGTGCTAGCCCCTCTGACTTCCAAGAGACCCAGTACTTC
CDR3aa: CSASPSDFQETQYF

j_gene: TRBJ1-5
abundance: NA
d_gene: NA
v_gene: TRBV19
CDR3nt: TGTGCCAGTAGTATAGGGAGGGTGAGCAATCAGCCCCAGCATTTT
CDR3aa: CASSIGRVSNQPQHF

j_gene: TRBJ1-1
abundance: NA
d_gene: TRBD1
v_gene: TRBV19
CDR3nt: TGTGCCAGTAGTATAGTTCCGCCGGGACAGGGTTACGGGAACACTGAAGCTTTCTTT
CDR3aa: CASSIVPPGQGYGNTEAFF

j_gene: TRBJ1-6
abundance: NA
d_gene: NA
v_gene: TRBV12-3/TRBV12-4
CDR3nt: TGTGCCAGCAGTTTAGTCCCGGGGGATAATTCACCCCTCCACTTT
CDR3aa: CASSLVPGDNSPLHF

j_gene: TRBJ1-5
abundance: NA
d_gene: NA
v_gene: TRBV20-1
CDR3nt: TGCAGTGCTAGTGGGGCAGGGGCCCGCAATCAGCCCCAGCATTTT
CDR3aa: CSASGAGARNQPQHF

j_gene: TRBJ2-7
abundance: NA
d_gene: NA
v_gene: TRBV3-1
CDR3nt: TGTGCCAGCAGCCAAGGGGCGGGAAGCTCCTACGAGCAATACTTC
CDR3aa: CASSQGAGSSYEQYF

j_gene: TRBJ2-1
abundance: NA
d_gene: TRBD2
v_gene: TRBV7-3
CDR3nt: TGTGCCAGCAGCTTTCCCCTAGGCGGGACTAGCGGGGGGGCTGAGCAGTTCTTC
CDR3aa: CASSFPLGGTSGGAEQFF

j_gene: TRBJ2-1
abundance: NA
d_gene: TRBD2
v_gene: TRBV10-3
CDR3nt: TGTGCCATCAGTGAGTCGACTAGCGGGGGGCCCTACAATGAGCAGTTCTTC
CDR3aa: CAISESTSGGPYNEQFF

j_gene: TRBJ2-2
abundance: NA
d_gene: NA
v_gene: TRBV19
CDR3nt: TGTGCCAGTAAGAGTCACAGTAGTACCGGGGAGCTGTTTTTT
CDR3aa: CASKSHSSTGELFF

j_gene: TRBJ1-5
abundance: NA
d_gene: NA
v_gene: TRBV5-4
CDR3nt: TGTGCCAGCAGCTTGGGATCCAGGGGTCAGCCCCAGCATTTT
CDR3aa: CASSLGSRGQPQHF

j_gene: TRBJ2-3
abundance: few
d_gene: TRBD2
v_gene: TRBV20-1
CDR3nt: TGCAGTGCTAGTCCTTCTAGCGGGTCAGATACGCAGTATTTT
CDR3aa: CSASPSSGSDTQYF

j_gene: TRBJ2-5
abundance: NA
d_gene: TRBD2
v_gene: TRBV15
CDR3nt: TGTGCCACCAGCAGAGATAGTAGCCGGGGGGCCCAGTACTTC
CDR3aa: CATSRDSSRGAQYF

j_gene: TRBJ2-2
abundance: NA
d_gene: NA
v_gene: TRBV7-2
CDR3nt: TGTGCCAGCAGCGGGGGGCGGGGCACCGGGGAGCTGTTTTTT
CDR3aa: CASSGGRGTGELFF

j_gene: TRBJ1-2
abundance: NA
d_gene: NA
v_gene: TRBV6-1
CDR3nt: TGTGCCAGCAGACCGGACGGCGCAAAAAACTATGGCTACACCTTC
CDR3aa: CASRPDGAKNYGYTF

j_gene: TRBJ1-5
abundance: NA
d_gene: NA
v_gene: TRBV21-1
CDR3nt: TGTGCCAGCAGCAAAGGCTTTGTCGACAGGGGGTGGTTCGGTCAGCCCCAGCATTTT
CDR3aa: CASSKGFVDRGWFGQPQHF

j_gene: TRBJ2-3
abundance: NA
d_gene: NA
v_gene: TRBV29-1
CDR3nt: TGCAGCGTTGAACGAGACAGCACAGATACGCAGTATTTT
CDR3aa: CSVERDSTDTQYF

j_gene: TRBJ1-2
abundance: large
d_gene: NA
v_gene: TRBV27
CDR3nt: TGTGCCAGCAGACGAAAGGACAGCCCTAACTATGGCTACACCTTC
CDR3aa: CASRRKDSPNYGYTF

j_gene: TRBJ2-2
abundance: once
d_gene: NA
v_gene: TRBV6-2/TRBV6-3
CDR3nt: TGTGCCAGCAGACCGGGGCGGGGGCCCCCCGGGGAGCTGTTTTTT
CDR3aa: CASRPGRGPPGELFF